This TCR beta chain was recorded in a study of CD8 T cells in Susac syndrome (dated by TCRdb to about 2019). Turning to the overall study: Repertoire sequencing was used to test whether CD8+ T cell activation and differentiation in Susac syndrome was antigen driven. Points the paper makes about the study in general: The number of individuals in the TCR sequencing and HLA analysis was acknowledged as relatively small.

The CDR3 contains 14 residues, cysteine and phenylalanine counted. The entry retains the CDR3 DNA only, 42 bases that are in frame from base 1. Looking up the germline V gene (reference sequence) yields CDR1 DFQATT and CDR2 SNEGSKA. V is clipped by 3 bases and J by 5 bases, and the sequence between their germline boundaries is 16 bases long. RNA was extracted using the RNeasy kit, and roughly 0.5 to 1 microgram was reverse transcribed with random hexamers. The immunoSEQ multiplex PCR assay, covering 54 Vbeta and 13 Jbeta segments, was used to amplify TCR beta CDR3 regions. Bias from PCR amplification was corrected by using a synthetic template baseline for primer optimization and for computational correction. The original methods were these. Reads were annotated to V, D and J genes according to IMGT and were analyzed with immunoSEQ Analyzer, with only productive sequences retained. Clonality was computed as one minus Shannon entropy normalized by log2 of the number of productive unique sequences. For each patient and control, public and private clones were evaluated among the 100 most prevalent clones. Clones were defined as Susac-specific when absent from the healthy and MS cohorts, from 1,000 to 1,100 published viral clones and from other ImmuneACCESS disease sequences. Starting from the raw public reads, TCRdb applied fastp trimming at Q25, assembled clones with MiXCR and retained in-frame beta chains. CDR3 protein sequences are deduplicated, and each keeps its most common genes and DNA. The V and J calls, along with clone size, are taken from TCRdb and not from the paper's own processing. The sample data list 110,000 or so distinct CDR3 sequences, and about 93% of these were observed just once. Clones ranked in the top ten supply approximately 0.13% of the sample.

Peripheral blood CD8+ and CD4+ T cells from healthy donors, Susac syndrome patients and multiple sclerosis patients were profiled using high-throughput TCR beta sequencing. Healthy donors were included as age- and sex-matched controls. Bulk CD8+ and CD4+ T cells were purified magnetically by negative isolation, whereas CD8+ TEMRA cells were enriched by FACS. Blood was collected in EDTA tubes and processed within 24 hours, with PBMCs isolated through density gradient centrifugation. PBMCs destined for TCR sequencing were cryopreserved in liquid nitrogen and later thawed in a 37 °C water bath. Purity of sorted or isolated CD4+, CD8+ and CD8+ TEMRA cells was at least 90%. On this clonotype itself: Its antigen target is currently unknown. No clone much larger than this one lies a single base away; base qualities are absent.

This sequence uses TRBV20-1 and TRBJ2-5, with the D segment identity uncertain. The sample comprised CD4+ T cells from PBMCs. The clonotype originates from a human donor in good health. The CDR3 protein sequence reads: CSASDGGEWETQYF. The DNA sequence follows: TGCAGTGCTAGCGACGGTGGGGAATGGGAGACCCAGTACTTC.